The 23 T cell receptor beta chains below all came from one sample that was sequenced in a study of blood T cell repertoires in COVID-19. Clones were sequenced by immunoSEQ multiplex PCR, and TCRdb holds only the in-frame ones, with some missing. Of around 300,000 clones listed, nearly 90% are singletons. The sample comprised peripheral blood. These receptors were obtained from a woman aged 40 to 50 with COVID-19, enrolled during active disease.

In this sample, this clone turned up once. The rearrangement uses TRBV27 and TRBJ2-5; a possible D gene is TRBD1 (7 bases). There are 13 residues in the CDR3. Trimming left V 6 bases short and J 5 bases short, with 13 bases between. CDR1 and CDR2 from the germline V gene are MNHEY and SMNVEV (reference sequence). The CDR3 DNA reads TGTGCCAGCAGGACACAGGGGAGGGAGACCCAGTACTTC. Translation: CASRTQGRETQYF.

Notes on this clone: Other DNA sequences of this sample code for an identical CDR3. The chain couples TRBV6-2 or TRBV6-3 to TRBJ2-1; 9 bases align to TRBD1. Germline V gene data show CDR1 as MNHEY and CDR2 as SVGEGT. The V and J ends lost 4 bases and 8 bases, in that order; junction bases with no gene match: 6. CDR3 length equals 14 residues. For the CDR3, the DNA is TGTGCCAGCAGTTCCGGGACAGGGTCCCATGAGCAGTTCTTC. It is translated as CASSSGTGSHEQFF.

The gene calls are TRBV4-3 and TRBJ2-4, with D tentatively TRBD2 (6 bases). V gave up 0 bases and J gave up 6 bases, with 9 bases separating them. Germline-derived CDR1 and CDR2 are LGHNA and YSLEER. The CDR3 spans 14 residues. The chain's CDR3 is CASSQEGGGNIQYF. The CDR3 DNA reads as TGCGCCAGCAGCCAAGAGGGGGGTGGAAACATTCAGTACTTC.

Only one count was recorded for this clone. The rearrangement links TRBV9 to TRBJ2-6; D ambiguous. The CDR3 covers 15 residues. CDR1 is SGDLS, CDR2 YYNGEE, per germline. Trimming pared 6 bases from V and 3 bases from J, leaving 13 bases between. The CDR3 bases are TGTGCCAGCACCGAACGAGCAGGTGGGGCCAACGTCCTGACTTTC. Its translation is CASTERAGGANVLTF.

The chain has TRBV10-3 and TRBJ2-3; TRBD1 matches 7 bases. Per the germline V gene, CDR1 is ENHRY and CDR2 is SYGVKD. The CDR3 totals 15 residues. Trimming removed 2 bases from V and 3 bases from J; junction bases left unmatched: 5. The CDR3 sequence: CAISERGLETDTQYF. CDR3 nucleotide sequence: TGTGCCATCAGTGAGAGGGGGCTGGAGACAGATACGCAGTATTTT.

This clone was picked up one time. The rearrangement uses TRBV7-9 and TRBJ2-2, with TRBD1 as a possible D gene (6 bases). Germline V lookup: CDR1 SEHNR, CDR2 FQNEAQ (reference sequence). This CDR3 spans 16 amino acids. Between the trimmed V and J ends, which lost 1 base and 1 base, there was a span of 10 bases. The CDR3 sequence is CASSLVWTENTGELFF. DNA of the CDR3: TGTGCCAGCAGCTTAGTTTGGACAGAGAACACCGGGGAGCTGTTTTTT.

This sequence joins TRBV28 and TRBJ2-2; D is undetermined. CDR1 and CDR2 from the germline V gene are MDHEN and SYDVKM. This CDR3 has 15 residues. Deletions cut 3 bases from V and 7 bases from J, with 15 bases between. This chain's CDR3 is CASSFLLVRDGELFF. CDR3 in DNA: TGTGCCAGCAGTTTCCTCTTAGTAAGAGACGGGGAGCTGTTTTTT.

V gene TRBV2 combines with J gene TRBJ1-5; TRBD1 aligns across 10 bases. The V segment lost 4 bases and the J segment 6 bases; nucleotides outside the gene matches: 6. Germline CDR1 reads SNHLY; CDR2 reads FYNNEI. The CDR3 has 15 amino acids. The CDR3 nucleotides read TGTGCCAGCAGTGTGGGACAGGGGCCCCTTCAGCCCCAGCATTTT. Translation: CASSVGQGPLQPQHF.

This chain's CDR3 is CASSPGRGIDTEAFF. CDR3 coding DNA: TGTGCCAGCAGCCCCGGGAGGGGGATCGACACTGAAGCTTTCTTT. The chain carries TRBV9 and TRBJ1-1, with a tentative D call TRBD1 (6 bases). V lost 4 bases and J lost 3, with 16 bases in between. The CDR3 contains 15 residues. CDR1 is SGDLS and CDR2 is YYNGEE in the germline V gene.

The J gene is TRBJ2-1, the V gene TRBV7-6; 10 bases line up with TRBD1. Germline V CDR1 and CDR2: SGHVS, FNYEAQ. This CDR3 comprises 18 residues. With V trimmed by 4 bases and J by 7 bases, 16 bases remained unmatched. The CDR3 coding sequence is TGTGCCAGCAGCTCCCCTCTCGGGACAGGGGTTAGGAGAAATGAGCAGTTCTTC. Translated, it gives CASSSPLGTGVRRNEQFF. Full variable domain (missing parts from reference TRBV7-6 and TRBJ2-1): GAGVSQSPRYKVTKRGQDVALRCDPISGHVSLYWYRQALGQGPEFLTYFNYEAQQDKSGLPNDRFSAERPEGSISTLTIQRTEQRDSAMYRCASSSPLGTGVRRNEQFFGPGTRLTVL.

This clone appeared a few times. The V gene is TRBV6-1, the J gene TRBJ2-7; no clear D gene. The CDR3 loop spans 13 amino acids. The germline V and J ends were trimmed by 7 bases and 6 bases, with 16 bases remaining between them. The germline CDR1 and CDR2 sequences are MNHNS and SASEGT. CDR3 coding DNA: TGTGCCAGCAACGAACGGTCCCGACTCGAGCAGTACTTC. Encoded protein: CASNERSRLEQYF.

The chain recombines TRBV5-4 with TRBJ2-1, with 10 positions matching TRBD2. The CDR3 length is 15 residues. The germline V gene has CDR1 SGHNT and CDR2 YYREEE (reference sequence). Losses at the gene ends were 4 bases for V and 6 bases for J; bases not matched to a gene: 7. Here the CDR3 DNA reads TGTGCCAGCAGCCCTTTAGCGGGGGGCCCCAATGAGCAGTTCTTC. Translation: CASSPLAGGPNEQFF.

The V call is TRBV9, the J call TRBJ2-5; 8 positions match TRBD2. Germline V gene sequence: CDR1 SGDLS, CDR2 YYNGEE. This CDR3 contains 16 residues. Unmatched junction bases numbered 8, after V lost 0 bases and J lost 4 bases. CDR3 coding DNA: TGTGCCAGCAGCGTAGGGAAGAGGCTAGCGGGAGAGACCCAGTACTTC. Protein product: CASSVGKRLAGETQYF.

J is TRBJ1-5 and V is TRBV6-2 or TRBV6-3; 9 bases agree with TRBD1. Germline CDR1 reads MNHEY; CDR2 reads SVGEGT. The junction had 10 bases not matched to a gene; V was cut back by 4 bases and J by 0 bases. This CDR3 is built from 18 residues. The CDR3 region has the DNA TGTGCCAGCAGTTTTTTCGGACAGGGGACACATAGCAATCAGCCCCAGCATTTT. It translates to CASSFFGQGTHSNQPQHF.

The chain couples TRBV5-1 to TRBJ2-1, with D hard to call. V was clipped by 3 bases and J by 0 bases, with 10 bases between them. The CDR3 runs to 15 residues. The V gene's germline CDR1 is SGHRS and CDR2 YFSETQ. CDR3 in DNA: TGCGCCAGCAGCTCCGACACACGCTCCTACAATGAGCAGTTCTTC. Protein sequence: CASSSDTRSYNEQFF. Full variable domain (missing parts from reference TRBV5-1 and TRBJ2-1): KAGVTQTPRYLIKTRGQQVTLSCSPISGHRSVSWYQQTPGQGLQFLFEYFSETQRNKGNFPGRFSGRQFSNSRSEMNVSTLELGDSALYLCASSSDTRSYNEQFFGPGTRLTVL.

The chain recombines TRBV7-3 with TRBJ2-1; 10 bases agree with TRBD2. The ends lost 3 bases at V and 4 bases at J; junction bases unmatched: 12. CDR3 length: 18 residues. CDR1 is SGHTA and CDR2 is FQGTGA in the germline V gene. The CDR3 protein is CASSFSSGRPHQYNEQFF. CDR3 DNA sequence: TGTGCCAGCAGCTTTAGTAGCGGGAGGCCTCACCAATACAATGAGCAGTTCTTC.

The J gene is TRBJ1-6, the V gene TRBV5-1; TRBD1 agrees at 7 bases. Losses at the gene ends were 0 bases for V and 7 bases for J; bases not matched to a gene: 1. The length of the CDR3 is 14 residues. Germline CDR1 reads SGHRS; CDR2 reads YFSETQ. This CDR3 reads CASSLETGNSPLHF. The CDR3 DNA reads as TGCGCCAGCAGCTTGGAGACAGGGAATTCACCCCTCCACTTT.

This clone has a handful of counts. V usage is TRBV27 and J usage is TRBJ1-5; D gene uncertain. The CDR3 is 16 residues long. V was shortened by 1 base and J by 7 bases, with 17 bases between the two germline ends. CDR1 is MNHEY, CDR2 SMNVEV, per germline (reference sequence). CDR3 coding DNA: TGTGCCAGCAGTTTATATGCGGGCCCGTCTGCACAGCCCCAGCATTTT. Residues: CASSLYAGPSAQPQHF.

The CDR3 DNA reads TGTGCCAGCAGTTTATCCCGGAACAGCTGGCAAGAGACCCAGTACTTC. Translated: CASSLSRNSWQETQYF. The V gene is TRBV27, the J gene TRBJ2-5, with no clear D. CDR1 is MNHEY, CDR2 SMNVEV, per germline (reference sequence). CDR3 length equals 16 residues. Deletions cut 0 bases from V and 2 bases from J, with 13 bases between.

The chain employs TRBV6-5 and TRBJ1-3, with D possibly being TRBD1 (5 bases). CDR3 length: 15 amino acids. V dropped 2 bases and J dropped 1 base, with 9 bases sitting between them. CDR1 and CDR2 (germline): MNHEY, SVGAGI. CDR3 protein: CASSYARTSGNTIYF. In nucleotides, the CDR3 is TGTGCCAGCAGTTACGCCCGGACATCTGGAAACACCATATATTTT.

V gene TRBV2 combines with J gene TRBJ2-7; D is perhaps TRBD1 (6 bases). CDR1 is SNHLY, CDR2 FYNNEI, per germline. The CDR3 sequence is 14 residues long. Trimming took 3 bases from V and 2 from J, leaving 11 bases between them. CDR3 coding DNA: TGTGCCAGCAGTGAGTGGGGACAAGCCTACGAGCAGTACTTC. Protein: CASSEWGQAYEQYF. The variable domain in full, completed from reference TRBV2 and TRBJ2-7, reads EPEVTQTPSHQVTQMGQEVILRCVPISNHLYFYWYRQILGQKVEFLVSFYNNEISEKSEIFDDQFSVERPDGSNFTLKIRSTKLEDSAMYFCASSEWGQAYEQYFGPGTRLTVT.

The chain joins TRBV19 to TRBJ1-5; D is possibly TRBD1 (5 bases). Germline values: CDR1 LNHDA, CDR2 SQIVND (reference sequence). V lost 11 bases and J lost 0, with 14 bases in between. The CDR3 sequence is 14 residues long. The CDR3 loop reads CASTGGTSNQPQHF. The CDR3 DNA is TGTGCCTCGACTGGCGGGACTAGCAATCAGCCCCAGCATTTT.

The CDR3 is CASSFTGKNYGYTF. CDR3 bases: TGTGCCAGCAGCTTCACAGGGAAGAACTATGGCTACACCTTC. The chain has TRBV11-2 and TRBJ1-2, with a tentative D call TRBD1 (6 bases). Germline V gives CDR1 SGHAT, CDR2 FQNNGV. The CDR3 runs to 14 residues. Deletions cut 3 bases from V and 2 bases from J, with 10 bases between. Full variable domain (remainder filled in from reference TRBV11-2 and TRBJ1-2): EAGVAQSPRYKIIEKRQSVAFWCNPISGHATLYWYQQILGQGPKLLIQFQNNGVVDDSQLPKDRFSAERLKGVDSTLKIQPAKLEDSAVYLCASSFTGKNYGYTFGSGTRLTVV.